This T cell receptor (beta chain) was captured in a study of T cells in Graves' hyperthyroidism and ophthalmopathy. Study at large: Initial diagnosis, before any treatment, was when peripheral blood was collected.

With 4 bases clipped from V and 4 bases from J, the junction kept 11 bases outside the gene matches. The CDR3 totals 16 residues. Per the germline V gene, CDR1 is SGHRS and CDR2 is YFSETQ. Details on this clonotype: Antigen specificity is unknown.

Whole-study results and caveats: Ophthalmopathy could be told apart from stable hyperthyroidism with a 13 V-J model.

Hyperthyroidism had been newly diagnosed in patients aged 18 to 65, and its duration was under 2 months. Patients with uncontrolled infections, other autoimmune diseases, pregnancy or lactation were excluded. There were TCR beta CDR3 regions amplified from RNA transcripts. The primer set for the first-round RT-PCR of the TCR CDR3 was HTBI. TCRdb passed the multiplex PCR reads through MiXCR, listing each CDR3 protein once. The profile shows roughly 580,000 distinct CDR3 sequences, approximately 15% of them singletons. The receptor was isolated from a woman in her 30s with Graves' hyperthyroidism that later progressed to Graves' ophthalmopathy. This chain connects TRBV5-1 to TRBJ2-1; 7 bases fit TRBD1. The sample consisted of blood. CDR3 amino acids: CASSPTWGTDYNEQFF. The DNA for the CDR3 is TGCGCCAGCAGCCCAACATGGGGGACAGATTACAATGAGCAGTTCTTC.